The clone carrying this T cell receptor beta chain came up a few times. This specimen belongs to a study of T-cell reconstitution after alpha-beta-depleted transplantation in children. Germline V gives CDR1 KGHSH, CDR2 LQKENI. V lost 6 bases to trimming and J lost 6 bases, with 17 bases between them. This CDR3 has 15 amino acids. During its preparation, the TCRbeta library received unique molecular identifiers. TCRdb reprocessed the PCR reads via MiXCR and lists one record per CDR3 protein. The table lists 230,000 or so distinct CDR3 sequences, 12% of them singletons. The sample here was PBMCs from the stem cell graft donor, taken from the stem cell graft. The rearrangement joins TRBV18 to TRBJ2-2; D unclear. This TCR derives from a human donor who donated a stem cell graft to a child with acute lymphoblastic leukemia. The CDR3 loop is CASSFQRNGAGELFF. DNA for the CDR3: TGTGCCAGCTCGTTTCAGAGAAATGGCGCCGGGGAGCTGTTTTTT.